Detailed here is one TCR beta chain. Trimming stripped 6 bases from V and 2 bases from J, with 14 bases between. CDR1 is KGHSH and CDR2 is LQKENI in the germline V gene. This CDR3 region has 15 residues. The protocol was immunoSEQ multiplex PCR, while the TCRdb copy is restricted to in-frame clones and leaves out a portion. The data show roughly 40,000 clones, about four fifths seen once. This entry is derived from a study of blood T cell repertoires in COVID-19. Turning to the study itself: The United States, Italy and Spain supplied acute and convalescent COVID-19 samples.

The chain employs TRBV18 and TRBJ1-5; D gene ambiguous. Sequenced input: peripheral blood. This receptor was obtained from a human donor with acute or convalescent COVID-19. The donor label of this sample is uncertain. This CDR3 is CASSSGVSRNQPQHF. CDR3 in DNA: TGTGCCAGCTCCTCCGGGGTATCTCGCAATCAGCCCCAGCATTTT.